This TCR beta chain was documented in a study of OX40 agonist ivuxolimab in advanced cancers. This table comes from immunoSEQ multiplex PCR, and its TCRdb copy is limited to in-frame clones, with some not included. The data contain more than 20,000 clones, about 93% of them seen just once; the ten biggest clones take up 50% to 60%. Germline V gives CDR1 LNHDA, CDR2 SQIVND (reference sequence). Trimming left V 1 base short and J 0 bases short, with 10 bases between. The CDR3 sequence is 15 residues long. The source of this sequence is an adult with an advanced solid tumor such as melanoma, head and neck, liver or kidney cancer. The chain couples TRBV19 to TRBJ2-7; possible D gene TRBD2, 6 bases. The sequencing here drew on CD4+ or CD8+ T cells sorted from blood, taken in a trial of the OX40 agonist ivuxolimab. DNA for the CDR3: TGTGCCAGTAGTATAGCTGGAGGGAGCTCCTACGAGCAGTACTTC. Protein product: CASSIAGGSSYEQYF.